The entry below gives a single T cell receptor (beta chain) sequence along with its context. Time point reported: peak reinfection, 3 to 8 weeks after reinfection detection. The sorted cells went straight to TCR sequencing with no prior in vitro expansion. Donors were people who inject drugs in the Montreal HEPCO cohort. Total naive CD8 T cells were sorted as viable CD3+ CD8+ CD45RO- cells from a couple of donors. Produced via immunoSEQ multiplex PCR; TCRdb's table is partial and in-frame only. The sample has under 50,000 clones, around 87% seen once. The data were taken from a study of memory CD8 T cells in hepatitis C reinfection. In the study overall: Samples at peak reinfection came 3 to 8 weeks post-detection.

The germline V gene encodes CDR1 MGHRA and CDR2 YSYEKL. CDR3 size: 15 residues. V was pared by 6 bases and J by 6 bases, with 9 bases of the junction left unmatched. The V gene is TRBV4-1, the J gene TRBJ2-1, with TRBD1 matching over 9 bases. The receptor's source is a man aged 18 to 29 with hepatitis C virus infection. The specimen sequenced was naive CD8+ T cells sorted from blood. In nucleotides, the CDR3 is TGCGCCAGCAGGGATACCGGGACAGGGAGCAATGAGCAGTTCTTC. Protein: CASRDTGTGSNEQFF.